A single T cell receptor (beta chain) is shown here with its context. Its binding antigen is unknown. No base-level quality is on record; no much larger clone is a single base apart. The record originates from a study of blood T cell repertoires in COVID-19 (dated by TCRdb to 2019 to 2021). Broadly, across the study: Samples covering the acute and convalescent phases of COVID-19 were provided by collaborators in the United States, Italy and Spain. The repertoires were made available in a free public database intended to serve as a resource for research on the immune response to SARS-CoV-2. HLA class I and class II types, where available, came from metadata supplied by the sample provider rather than from assay-based typing. The prospective study material was composed of cDNA or gDNA derived from T cells, B-cell-depleted T cells, or PBMCs. The dataset comprised deeply sampled blood TCRbeta repertoires from subjects exposed to, actively infected with, or recovered from COVID-19. Samples came from the ongoing ImmuneRACE study (first 160 participants) plus 1,254 subjects from 6 global collaborators. Nearly every sample came with metadata listing a de-identified subject ID, COVID-19 status, age in years and sex. Study-wide conclusions, independent of this receptor: The amount of clinical and demographic metadata varied by source and participant and was provided uncurated.

The immunoSEQ Assay, a bias-controlled multiplex PCR, was used to amplify TCRbeta CDR3 regions from genomic DNA. In the source study's methods: The number of nucleated cells in each sample was estimated from the amplification of reference gene primers within the assay. To quantify the absolute abundance of each unique TCRbeta CDR3 rearrangement, sequence reads were collapsed and filtered. For each sample, productive Simpson clonality was calculated as the square root of Simpson's diversity index across productive rearrangements. TCRdb stores this immuneACCESS table with in-frame sequences only. Part of the clones is absent; in the studies checked, under half of the shortfall reflects unresolved V genes, and no reason is known for the rest. Clone size and the V and J calls come from that table; the DNA yielded D and trimming. A total of some 17,000 clones appear in this sample, about 88% of them only once. The top ten clonotypes cover around 13% of the sample.

Collaborating institutions collected whole blood in K2EDTA tubes following their own protocols. For TCRbeta analysis, collaborators shipped samples as frozen whole blood, isolated PBMCs, or DNA extracted from either of those sample types. The junction shows trimming of 1 base on V and 5 bases on J, and the gene matches do not reach 4 bases of it. Based on the germline V gene (reference sequence), the CDR1 and CDR2 sequences are SGHAT and FQDESV. The CDR3 contains 15 residues, cysteine and phenylalanine counted. Only the CDR3 region is kept as DNA, spanning 45 bases read in frame from base 1. Sample: peripheral blood. This TCR came from a man between 60 and 70 years old with active COVID-19. Recombination joined TRBV11-1 with TRBJ2-2, with 7 bases in between that match TRBD2. In nucleotides, the sequence is TGTGCCAGCAGCTTAGGGACTAGAAGAACCGGGGAGCTGTTTTTT. This codes for CASSLGTRRTGELFF.